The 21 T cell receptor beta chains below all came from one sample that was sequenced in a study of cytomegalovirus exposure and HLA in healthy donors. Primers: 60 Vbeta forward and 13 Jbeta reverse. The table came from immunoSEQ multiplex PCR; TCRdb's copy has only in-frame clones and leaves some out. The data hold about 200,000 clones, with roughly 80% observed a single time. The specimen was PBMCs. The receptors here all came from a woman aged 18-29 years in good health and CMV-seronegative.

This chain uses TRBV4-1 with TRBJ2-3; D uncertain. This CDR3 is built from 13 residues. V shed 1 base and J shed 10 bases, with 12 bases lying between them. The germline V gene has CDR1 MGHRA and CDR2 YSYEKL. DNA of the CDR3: TGCGCCAGCAGCCAAGCCCCTAGTAGAGCGCAGTATTTT. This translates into CASSQAPSRAQYF.

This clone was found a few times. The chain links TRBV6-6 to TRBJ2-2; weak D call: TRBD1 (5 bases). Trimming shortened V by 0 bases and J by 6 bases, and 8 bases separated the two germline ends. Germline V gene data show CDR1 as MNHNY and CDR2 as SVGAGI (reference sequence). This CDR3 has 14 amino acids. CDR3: CASSYSEGAGELFF. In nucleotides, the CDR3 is TGTGCCAGCAGTTACTCGGAAGGGGCCGGGGAGCTGTTTTTT.

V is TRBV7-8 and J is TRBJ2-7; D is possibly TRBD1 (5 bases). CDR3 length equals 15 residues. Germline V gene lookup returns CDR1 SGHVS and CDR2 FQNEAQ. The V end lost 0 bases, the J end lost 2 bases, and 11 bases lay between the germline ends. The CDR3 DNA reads TGTGCCAGCAGCTTAGCGCGCGACAGAACCTACGAGCAGTACTTC. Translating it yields CASSLARDRTYEQYF.

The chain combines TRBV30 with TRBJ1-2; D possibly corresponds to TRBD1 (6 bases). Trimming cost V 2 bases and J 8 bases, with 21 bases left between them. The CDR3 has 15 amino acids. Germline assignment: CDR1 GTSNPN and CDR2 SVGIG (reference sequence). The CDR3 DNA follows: TGTGCCTGGAGTAACACAGGGCCCGCCGCTGGCGGCTACACCTTC. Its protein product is CAWSNTGPAAGGYTF.

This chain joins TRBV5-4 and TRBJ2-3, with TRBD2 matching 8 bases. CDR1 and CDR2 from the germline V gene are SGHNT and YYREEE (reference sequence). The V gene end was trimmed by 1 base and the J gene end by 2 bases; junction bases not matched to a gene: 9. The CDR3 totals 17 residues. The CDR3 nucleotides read TGTGCCAGCAGCTTGTCCGGACTAGCTTATTACACAGATACGCAGTATTTT. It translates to CASSLSGLAYYTDTQYF.

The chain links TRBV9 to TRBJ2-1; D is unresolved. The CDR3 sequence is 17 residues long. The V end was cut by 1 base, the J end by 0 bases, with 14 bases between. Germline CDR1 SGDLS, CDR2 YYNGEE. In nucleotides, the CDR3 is TGTGCCAGCAGCGTATCCGACTTCGACGGCTCCTACAATGAGCAGTTCTTC. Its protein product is CASSVSDFDGSYNEQFF.

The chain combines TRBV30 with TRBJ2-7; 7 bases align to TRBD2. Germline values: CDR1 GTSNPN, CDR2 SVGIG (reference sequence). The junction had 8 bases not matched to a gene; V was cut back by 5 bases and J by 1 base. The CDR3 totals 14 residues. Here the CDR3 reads CAWVPSGNSYEQYF. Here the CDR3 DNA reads TGTGCCTGGGTCCCTAGCGGAAATTCCTACGAGCAGTACTTC.

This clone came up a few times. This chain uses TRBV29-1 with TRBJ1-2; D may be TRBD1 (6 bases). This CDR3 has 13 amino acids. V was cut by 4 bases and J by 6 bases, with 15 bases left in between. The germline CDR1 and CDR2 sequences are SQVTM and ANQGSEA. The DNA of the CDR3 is TGCAGCGTTGCCCCTCCAGGGGATGATGGCTACACCTTC. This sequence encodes CSVAPPGDDGYTF. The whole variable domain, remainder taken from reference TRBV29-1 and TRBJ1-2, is SAVISQKPSRDICQRGTSLTIQCQVDSQVTMMFWYRQQPGQSLTLIATANQGSEATYESGFVIDKFPISRPNLTFSTLTVSNMSPEDSSIYLCSVAPPGDDGYTFGSGTRLTVV.

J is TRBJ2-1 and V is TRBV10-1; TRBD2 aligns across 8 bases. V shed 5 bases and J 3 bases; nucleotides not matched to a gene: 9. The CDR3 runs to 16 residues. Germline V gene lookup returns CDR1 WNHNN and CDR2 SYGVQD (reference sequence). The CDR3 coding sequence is TGCGCCAGCAGTCGGACTAGCCCCCATGGCTACAATGAGCAGTTCTTC. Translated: CASSRTSPHGYNEQFF.

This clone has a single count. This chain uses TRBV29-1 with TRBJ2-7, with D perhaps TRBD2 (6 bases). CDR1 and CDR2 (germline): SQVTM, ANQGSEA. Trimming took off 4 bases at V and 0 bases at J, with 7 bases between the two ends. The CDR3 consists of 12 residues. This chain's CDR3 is CSVAGVSYEQYF. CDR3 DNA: TGCAGCGTTGCGGGGGTCTCCTACGAGCAGTACTTC.

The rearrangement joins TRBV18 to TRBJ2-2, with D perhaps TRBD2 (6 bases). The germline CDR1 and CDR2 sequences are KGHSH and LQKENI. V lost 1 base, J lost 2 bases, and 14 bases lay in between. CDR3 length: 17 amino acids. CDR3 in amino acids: CASSPLGGILNTGELFF. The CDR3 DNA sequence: TGTGCCAGCTCACCACTCGGGGGAATACTAAACACCGGGGAGCTGTTTTTT.

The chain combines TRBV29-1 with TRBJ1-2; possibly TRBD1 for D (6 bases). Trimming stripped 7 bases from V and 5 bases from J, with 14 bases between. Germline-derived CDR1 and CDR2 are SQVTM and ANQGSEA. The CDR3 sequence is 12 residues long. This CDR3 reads CSAGGQGYGYTF. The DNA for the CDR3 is TGCAGCGCTGGGGGCCAGGGGTATGGCTACACCTTC.

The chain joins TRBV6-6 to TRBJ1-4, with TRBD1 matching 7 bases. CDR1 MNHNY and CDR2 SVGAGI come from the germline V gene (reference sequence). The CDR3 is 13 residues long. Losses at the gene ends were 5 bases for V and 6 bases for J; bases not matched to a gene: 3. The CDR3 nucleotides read TGTGCCAGCAGTCCCGGGACAGATGAAAAACTGTTTTTT. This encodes CASSPGTDEKLFF.

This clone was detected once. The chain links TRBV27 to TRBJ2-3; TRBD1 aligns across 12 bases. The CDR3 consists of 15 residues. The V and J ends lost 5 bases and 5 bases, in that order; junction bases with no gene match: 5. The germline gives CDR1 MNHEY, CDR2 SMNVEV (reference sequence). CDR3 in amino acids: CASSERDRGLDTQYF. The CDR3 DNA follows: TGTGCCAGCAGTGAGCGGGACAGGGGGCTAGATACGCAGTATTTT.

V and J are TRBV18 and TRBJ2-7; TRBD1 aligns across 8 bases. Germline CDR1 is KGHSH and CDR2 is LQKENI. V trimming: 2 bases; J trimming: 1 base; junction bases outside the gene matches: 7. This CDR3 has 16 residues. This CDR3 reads CASSPKDRELSYEQYV. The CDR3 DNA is TGTGCCAGCTCACCAAAGGACAGGGAACTATCCTACGAGCAGTACGTC.

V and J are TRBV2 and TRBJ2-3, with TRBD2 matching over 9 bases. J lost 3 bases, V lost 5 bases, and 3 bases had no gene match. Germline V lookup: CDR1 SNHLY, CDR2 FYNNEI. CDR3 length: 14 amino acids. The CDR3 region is CASSLAGITDTQYF. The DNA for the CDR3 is TGTGCCAGCAGTCTAGCGGGAATAACAGATACGCAGTATTTT.

The CDR3 coding sequence is TGTGCCAGCAGCCTACTGGGGGGGGCCGGTGAGCAGTTCTTC. Its protein product is CASSLLGGAGEQFF. V is TRBV6-6 and J is TRBJ2-1; a possible D gene is TRBD2 (7 bases). The CDR3 consists of 14 residues. V gave up 6 bases and J gave up 9 bases, with 18 bases separating them. The germline V gene has CDR1 MNHNY and CDR2 SVGAGI (reference sequence).

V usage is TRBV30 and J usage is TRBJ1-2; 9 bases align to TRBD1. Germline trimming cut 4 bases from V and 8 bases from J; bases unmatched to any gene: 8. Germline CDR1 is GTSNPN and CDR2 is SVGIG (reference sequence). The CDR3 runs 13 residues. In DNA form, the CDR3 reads TGTGCCTGGAATTATGGACAGGGGACCGGCTACACCTTC. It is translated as CAWNYGQGTGYTF.

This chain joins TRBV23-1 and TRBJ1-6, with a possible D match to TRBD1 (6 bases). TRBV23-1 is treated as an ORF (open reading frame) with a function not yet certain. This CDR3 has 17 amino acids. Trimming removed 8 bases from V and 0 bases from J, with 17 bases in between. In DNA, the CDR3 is TGCGCCAGCCCTAGGACAGATTATAGCTCCTATAATTCACCCCTCCACTTT. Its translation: CASPRTDYSSYNSPLHF.

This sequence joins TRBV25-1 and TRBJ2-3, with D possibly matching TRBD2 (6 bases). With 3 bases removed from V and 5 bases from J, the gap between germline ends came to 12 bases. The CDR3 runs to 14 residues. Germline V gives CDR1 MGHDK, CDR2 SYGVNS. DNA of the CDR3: TGTGCCAGCAGTGATGGCGGGATCAGAGATACGCAGTATTTT. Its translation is CASSDGGIRDTQYF.

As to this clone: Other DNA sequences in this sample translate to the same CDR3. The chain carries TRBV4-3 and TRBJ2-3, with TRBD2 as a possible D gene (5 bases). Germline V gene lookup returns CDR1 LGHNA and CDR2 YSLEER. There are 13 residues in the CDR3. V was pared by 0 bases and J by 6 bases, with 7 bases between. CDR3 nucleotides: TGCGCCAGCAGCCAAGATCGGGGTGATACGCAGTATTTT. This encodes CASSQDRGDTQYF.